This TCR beta chain was observed in a study of blood T cell repertoires in COVID-19 (dated by TCRdb to about 2020). Study-level background: Samples from collaborators originated in the United States, Italy and Spain and spanned both the acute and convalescent phases of COVID-19. The repertoires were made available in a free public database intended to serve as a resource for research on the immune response to SARS-CoV-2. Where HLA class I and class II types were available, the types were taken from metadata supplied by the sample provider, not from assay-based typing. Deeply sampled blood TCRbeta repertoires from subjects exposed to, actively infected with, or recovered from COVID-19 were included in the dataset. A de-identified subject ID, COVID-19 status, age in years and sex were almost always included in the sample metadata. The samples were drawn from the first 160 participants of the ongoing ImmuneRACE study and from over a thousand subjects provided by 6 global collaborators. The material from the prospective study consisted of cDNA or gDNA derived from T cells, B-cell-depleted T cells, or PBMCs. Points the paper makes about the study in general: The quantity of clinical and demographic metadata differed by source and by participant and was supplied without curation.

TCRbeta CDR3 regions were amplified from genomic DNA by means of the immunoSEQ Assay, a bias-controlled multiplex PCR. The paper's data handling went like this. Within the assay, amplification of reference gene primers was used to estimate how many nucleated cells each sample contained. To quantify the absolute abundance of each unique TCRbeta CDR3 rearrangement, sequence reads were collapsed and filtered. For each sample, productive Simpson clonality was calculated as the square root of Simpson's diversity index across productive rearrangements. TCRdb took over this immuneACCESS table, retaining in-frame rearrangements with V and J assigned. Such tables are incomplete; in checked studies, under half of the missing clones stem from an unresolved V gene, and the remainder is unexplained. V and J calls and clone size come straight from that table; D and trimming were deduced from the DNA. The table for this sample lists 95,000 to 100,000 clones; around 93% of them were counted only once. The ten top clones hold approximately 15% of the sample.

Collaborating institutions collected whole blood in K2EDTA tubes following their own protocols. For TCRbeta analysis, collaborators shipped samples as frozen whole blood, isolated PBMCs, or DNA extracted from either of those sample types. Worth noting for this clone: This clone's antigen is unknown. It has no much larger one-base neighbor in the sample; base qualities were not kept.

The CDR3 starts with the cysteine, ends with the phenylalanine, and has 15 residues. Only the CDR3 DNA is retained, 45 bases long and in frame from the first base. V loses 6 bases of germline sequence and J loses 8 bases, and the interval between the two ends is 22 bases. Sequences MDHEN (CDR1) and SYDVKM (CDR2) are obtained from the germline V gene. This sequence was found in a man aged 45-65 years with acute or convalescent COVID-19. Sample: peripheral blood. In this chain, TRBV28 is recombined with TRBJ1-2, with a tentative D gene TRBD1 over 5 matching bases. CDR3 region: CASSRLQGGSWGYTF. The nucleotide sequence is given as TGTGCCAGCAGCCGACTCCAGGGAGGCTCGTGGGGCTACACCTTC.